A selection of T cell receptor beta chains follows, all from one sample in a study of control samples from healthy donors and cancer patients. Measured with immunoSEQ multiplex PCR; TCRdb has only the in-frame clones, and not every one. The table lists under 80,000 clones, approximately 94% of them singletons. Sequenced input: PBMCs. These TCRs come from a woman in her thirties or forties with lung cancer. Both conserved end residues are part of each CDR3. A D gene is named only where the DNA matches it firmly. Expanded clones get a size class; other rows say once, few or many, or leave the size out.

J	size	V	D	DNA	CDR3
TRBJ1-2	few	TRBV6-6	TRBD1	TGTGCCAGCAGACGAGAGACAGGGGGGAACTATGGCTACACCTTC	CASRRETGGNYGYTF
TRBJ2-1	-	TRBV9	TRBD2	TGTGCCAGCAGCGTACCCACCGGGGGGACGGGGGATGAGCAGTTCTTC	CASSVPTGGTGDEQFF
TRBJ2-3	-	TRBV27	TRBD2	TGTGCCAGCAGTTCGCGGGAGCGCACAGATACGCAGTATTTT	CASSSRERTDTQYF
TRBJ2-7	-	TRBV7-3	TRBD2	TGTGCCAGCAGCGAGAGAGTAGCGGGGGCGGGCGAGCAGTACTTC	CASSERVAGAGEQYF
TRBJ2-3	-	TRBV3-1/TRBV3-2	-	TGTGCCACCAGGGGAACAGATACGCAGTATTTT	CATRGTDTQYF
TRBJ2-1	-	TRBV29-1	-	TGCAGCGTTGAAGGGTCCCAGGATAGCTCCTACAATGAGCAGTTCTTC	CSVEGSQDSSYNEQFF
TRBJ1-1	-	TRBV5-1	-	TGCGCCAGCAGCTTGGGAATAGGGGGGGATCTCAGTGAAGCTTTCTTT	CASSLGIGGDLSEAFF
TRBJ2-1	few	TRBV2	TRBD2	TGTGCCAGCAGTGAAAGGCGGGGGGGACCATACAATGAGCAGTTCTTC	CASSERRGGPYNEQFF
TRBJ2-7	once	TRBV5-4	-	TGTGCCAGCAGCTTGGATCCGGGGTCCTACGAGCAGTACTTC	CASSLDPGSYEQYF
TRBJ1-1	-	TRBV5-1	-	TGCGCCAGCAGCCTTTCTTATTCCGGGGGCATGACTGAAGCTTTCTTT	CASSLSYSGGMTEAFF
TRBJ2-7	-	TRBV7-3	-	TGTGCCAGCAGCTTGATAGGGGTACGGGTGTTTAGCGAGCAGTACTTC	CASSLIGVRVFSEQYF
TRBJ2-7	-	TRBV11-2	-	TGTGCCAGCAGCCTACAACGTTACTGGGAGCAGTACTTC	CASSLQRYWEQYF
TRBJ1-2	-	TRBV20-1	TRBD1	TGCAGTACGACAGGGGATGGTGGCTACACCTTC	CSTTGDGGYTF
TRBJ2-6	-	TRBV5-1	TRBD1	TGCGCCAGCAGCCGGGACAGGGGGCCTGGGGCCAACGTCCTGACTTTC	CASSRDRGPGANVLTF
TRBJ1-1	-	TRBV28	TRBD1	TGTGCCAGCAGTTTACCGACGGGGAGGGGGCAGAATGAAGCTTTCTTT	CASSLPTGRGQNEAFF
TRBJ2-5	-	TRBV5-5	-	TGTGCCAGCAGCTTGGGAGTTCAAGAGACCCAGTACTTC	CASSLGVQETQYF
TRBJ2-5	-	TRBV7-8	-	TGTGCCAGCAGCTTAGGACGCCCGCGGGGTCCCGAGACCCAGTACTTC	CASSLGRPRGPETQYF
TRBJ2-2	-	TRBV30	-	TGTGCCTGGAGGAATCCCTCGACAGACGAAGTCTACACCGGGGAGCTGTTTTTT	CAWRNPSTDEVYTGELFF
TRBJ2-7	few	TRBV4-1	-	TGCGCCAGCAGCCAACCTTACAGGGTTGGCCGCCGGTCCTACGAGCAGTACTTC	CASSQPYRVGRRSYEQYF
TRBJ2-7	-	TRBV7-2	TRBD2	TGTGCCAGCCAAGGGATAGCGGGGGGGCTGAACGAGCAGTACTTC	CASQGIAGGLNEQYF
TRBJ2-1	-	TRBV28	TRBD2	TGTGCCAGCAGCCGCGCGGGGGGGCGAAATGAGCAGTTCTTC	CASSRAGGRNEQFF
TRBJ1-2	-	TRBV11-1	-	TGTGCCAGCATCGGGGTCGGAATGGTCTATGGCTACACCTTC	CASIGVGMVYGYTF
TRBJ2-7	-	TRBV15	-	TGTGCCACCAGCAGAGGACCAACCGAGCAGTACTTC	CATSRGPTEQYF
TRBJ2-7	-	TRBV28	TRBD1	TGTGCCAGCAGCCTGACCGGGACAGGGTGGATGGAGCAGTACTTC	CASSLTGTGWMEQYF
TRBJ1-2	-	TRBV19	-	TGTGCCAGTAGTAATAACCCATCCGGGGCAGCCTATGGCTACACCTTC	CASSNNPSGAAYGYTF
TRBJ2-5	-	TRBV7-9	-	TGTGCCAGCAGCTTAGCAGGAGGGGGTCAGGAGACCCAGTACTTC	CASSLAGGGQETQYF
TRBJ2-7	-	TRBV19	TRBD1	TGTGCCAGTAGTATAGTTTGGCAGGGGGCAGCCTACGAGCAGTACTTC	CASSIVWQGAAYEQYF
TRBJ2-7	-	TRBV27	-	TGTGCCAGCAGCTCCACTAGTTCCTACGAGCAGTACTTC	CASSSTSSYEQYF
TRBJ2-7	-	TRBV7-2	-	TGTGCCAGCACCCTCGGCCCCGGGTCCTACGAGCAGTACTTC	CASTLGPGSYEQYF
TRBJ1-3	-	TRBV9	-	TGTGCCAGCAGCGTAGACCCCTCTGGAAACACCATATATTTT	CASSVDPSGNTIYF
TRBJ2-1	-	TRBV3-1/TRBV3-2	TRBD2	TGTGCCAGCAGCCAAGAAGTGACTAGCGCTCACGAGCAGTTCTTC	CASSQEVTSAHEQFF
TRBJ2-3	few	TRBV10-3	-	TGTGCCATCAGTGAGGACGCTAGCGCAACGCAGTATTTT	CAISEDASATQYF
TRBJ1-2	-	TRBV7-9	-	TGTGCCAGCAGCCCAGGAGGGATCTATGGCTACACCTTC	CASSPGGIYGYTF
TRBJ2-1	once	TRBV7-9	TRBD1	TGTGCCAGCGGGGACCTCGAGGGGGCAGTGGTAGGGCAGTTCTTC	CASGDLEGAVVGQFF
TRBJ2-2	-	TRBV3-1/TRBV3-2	-	TGTGCCAGCAGCCGGGCGTCAACCGGGGAGCTGTTTTTT	CASSRASTGELFF
TRBJ1-1	-	TRBV5-1	-	TGCGCCAGCAAAAACTCCGCAGGGTCTGAAGCTTTCTTT	CASKNSAGSEAFF
TRBJ1-4	-	TRBV7-9	TRBD1	TGTGCCAGCAGCGTTACCGGGACAGGGATCGAAAAACTGTTTTTT	CASSVTGTGIEKLFF
TRBJ2-1	-	TRBV30	TRBD2	TGTGCCTGTCGGGGGGGCTCCTACAATGAGCAGTTCTTC	CACRGGSYNEQFF
TRBJ2-1	-	TRBV27	TRBD1	TGTGCCAGCAGTTTGACAGGGGGTAGTGAGCAGTTCTTC	CASSLTGGSEQFF
TRBJ2-5	-	TRBV6-5	-	TGTGCCAGCATGGGCCCAGGGGACTTGGAGACCCAGTACTTC	CASMGPGDLETQYF
TRBJ2-7	-	TRBV9	-	TGTGCCAGCAGCGTAGGCTCTACCTACGAGCAGTACTTC	CASSVGSTYEQYF